Sequencing of this TCR beta chain was carried out in a study of human T cells and chemical hapten exposure. Findings and caveats of the study: DPC sensitization did not alter TCRs above 1 in 1000 frequency.

The library put unique molecular identifiers onto individual cDNA molecules. In the original processing: Sample-level TCR yields exhibited a median of about 96,000, with a range of about 20,000 to 700,000. One entry per CDR3 protein results from TCRdb running MiXCR on the reads. The V and J calls and clone size are TCRdb's, not the authors'. This table holds around 5,300 distinct CDR3 sequences, around 51% found once. Treatment denoted: therapeutic diphenylcyclopropenone sensitization with weekly scalp DPC. The starting material, unfractionated whole blood, was used for total RNA extraction. Concerning this clonotype itself: Antigen: not known.

This CDR3 spans 14 amino acids. The germline CDR1 and CDR2 sequences are SGHAT and FQNNGV. Between the trimmed V and J ends, which lost 1 base and 2 bases, there was a span of 6 bases. The sequencing here drew on whole blood, taken before DPC sensitization or 2, 6, or about 24 weeks after (not recorded which). The sequence came from an adult with alopecia areata. Some clones in this sample may be carry-over from other donors' samples. This table probably holds off-target reads from a library built for another chain. The rearrangement joins TRBV11-2 to TRBJ1-5; the D gene is possibly TRBD1 (5 bases). The CDR3 spells CASSLAGGNQPQHF. Here the CDR3 DNA reads TGTGCCAGCAGCTTAGCGGGGGGCAATCAGCCCCAGCATTTT.